This T cell receptor (beta chain) was sequenced in a study of T-cell reconstitution after alpha-beta-depleted transplantation in children (dated by TCRdb to about 2016). With respect to the entire study: Using TCR repertoire profiling, the study quantitatively followed how T-cell immune reconstitution unfolded in children after TCRalphabeta/CD19-depleted allogeneic hematopoietic cell transplantation.

Results and caveats for the whole study, not just this receptor: Apparently early alphabetaT-cell count recovery about two months after transplant reportedly relied on only several hundred rapidly expanded clones derived from non-depleted graft cells. In some patients, the high TCRbeta diversity seen at day 60 was put down to recipient T cells and intrathymic progenitors that had survived conditioning. The frequencies of hyperexpanded clones fell over the following months, and after one year, T-cell counts and TCRbeta diversity were mostly attributed to newly produced T cells.

The CDR3, cysteine through phenylalanine, is 17 amino acids long. The read is trimmed to its CDR3 DNA, 51 bases read in frame from base 1. From a lookup of the germline V gene (reference sequence), CDR1 and CDR2 are SGHNT and YYREEE. The V end gives up 2 bases and the J end 0 bases, leaving 7 bases in the junction not matched to a gene. A remark on this clonotype: Its antigen remains unidentified. No per-base quality is available; no much larger clone lies one base away.

Receptor libraries were prepared by PCR. The reads were generated on an Illumina HiSeq 2500. TCR library preparation used molecular barcoding, with unique molecular identifiers applied to normalize quantification of the TCRbeta repertoire. TCRdb reran the public reads through fastp at Q25 and MiXCR, keeping productive beta chains. Every CDR3 protein is listed once, alongside the most common genes and DNA of its rows. The sample includes about 830,000 distinct CDR3 sequences, with roughly 15% observed a single time. In total, the top ten clones hold about 4.6% of the sample. Explained via the paper, the treatment or condition label denotes: allogeneic hematopoietic cell transplantation with graft depleted of TCRalphabeta T cells and CD19 B cells. TCRalphabeta/CD19-depleted allogeneic hematopoietic cell grafts were given to the transplant recipients, all of whom were children.

The clonotype was recovered from a male patient younger than 18 who had a stem cell transplant for acute lymphoblastic leukemia, so the T cells may come from the graft donor. Material: PBMCs, mostly from graft donor cells, obtained 360 days after TCRalphabeta/CD19-depleted stem cell transplant. The chain is assembled from TRBV5-4 and TRBJ2-1; 8 middle bases align to TRBD2. The CDR3 amino acid sequence is: CASSLRLALSSYNEQFF. Read as DNA, the sequence is TGTGCCAGCAGCTTACGACTAGCGCTGAGCTCCTACAATGAGCAGTTCTTC.